A single sample gave rise to the 4 T cell receptor beta chains below, sequenced in a study of T cells expressing NK-cell markers. TCRdb reprocessed the 5' RACE reads and stores each CDR3 protein as one record, lacking DNA. The data include around 280,000 distinct CDR3 sequences; the top ten clones carry about 0.39%. The specimen sequenced was blood T cells: a sorted CD56 or NKG2C T cell subset, CD4+ or CD8+ T cells, or bulk PBMC T cells (not recorded which). Every receptor here comes from a man younger than 35 in good health.

The chain couples TRBV6-1 to TRBJ1-2; checking the TCRdb D call of TRBD1 is not possible without DNA. The germline gives CDR1 MNHNS, CDR2 SASEGT. The CDR3 has 13 residues. The CDR3 sequence: CASSEGTIYGYTF.

The rearrangement uses TRBV7-8 and TRBJ1-1. Germline lookup yields CDR1 SGHVS and CDR2 FQNEAQ. There are 19 residues in the CDR3. The CDR3: CASSFRQQLSGLRRGEAFF.

The chain employs TRBV6-5 and TRBJ2-7; TCRdb designates TRBD1, a call that cannot be tested without DNA. This CDR3 has 15 residues. Looked up from germline, CDR1 is MNHEY and CDR2 is SVGAGI. The CDR3 protein is CASSYGRGSGYEQYF.

The chain joins TRBV5-1 to TRBJ2-3; TCRdb proposes TRBD2, but this gene call is untestable without DNA. Germline V CDR1 and CDR2: SGHRS, YFSETQ. This CDR3 is 15 amino acids long. The CDR3 protein is CASSLSGVVPDTQYF.